This entry features one TCR beta chain sequence. This record comes from a study of PD-1 blockade in classical Hodgkin lymphoma. Time point indicated: cycle 4 day 1 (C4D1), after 6 weeks of nivolumab. All trial patients relapsed after autologous stem cell transplantation. Libraries were prepared by immunoSEQ multiplex PCR; TCRdb keeps only in-frame clonotypes and omits some of them. Of more than 95,000 clones in the sample, approximately 90% are singletons; the top ten hold 15% to 20%. The receptor was isolated from a human donor with classical Hodgkin lymphoma. Material: peripheral blood mononuclear cells (PBMCs), obtained before the fourth cycle of nivolumab.

The DNA of the CDR3 is TGTGCCAGCAGTGAGGCAACAGGGATGAACACTGAAGCTTTCTTT. It specifies CASSEATGMNTEAFF. The chain is built from TRBV6-1 and TRBJ1-1, with a possible D match to TRBD1 (6 bases). This CDR3 contains 15 residues. V was pared by 3 bases and J by 0 bases, with 11 bases between. Germline V gives CDR1 MNHNS, CDR2 SASEGT.